The 7 T cell receptor beta chains given below trace back to one sample, sequenced in a study of control samples from healthy donors and cancer patients. Assay: immunoSEQ multiplex PCR; the TCRdb copy retains only in-frame clones and omits some. This sample yields 110,000 or so clones, of which more than 85% are seen a single time; 17% belongs to the top ten. Material: blood. Source of these receptors: a woman between 50 and 59 years old in good health.

The genes are TRBV9 and TRBJ2-1, with 11 bases identical to TRBD2. The CDR3 consists of 14 residues. J was trimmed by 5 bases and V by 4 bases; bases with no gene match: 2. In germline, CDR1 is SGDLS, CDR2 YYNGEE. CDR3 bases: TGTGCCAGCAGCTCGACTAGCGGGAACAATGAGCAGTTCTTC. It is translated as CASSSTSGNNEQFF. Full variable domain (missing parts from reference TRBV9 and TRBJ2-1): DSGVTQTPKHLITATGQRVTLRCSPRSGDLSVYWYQQSLDQGLQFLIQYYNGEERAKGNILERFSAQQFPDLHSELNLSSLELGDSALYFCASSSTSGNNEQFFGPGTRLTVL.

J is TRBJ2-3 and V is TRBV6-6; D gene ambiguous. V was pared by 2 bases and J by 2 bases, with 14 bases between. Germline CDR1 is MNHNY and CDR2 is SVGAGI (reference sequence). CDR3 size: 16 residues. CDR3 DNA: TGTGCCAGCAGTTACCGGGTCAGCACTTCCACAGATACGCAGTATTTT. Its translation is CASSYRVSTSTDTQYF.

The chain links TRBV7-9 to TRBJ1-1; no definite D call. In germline, CDR1 is SEHNR, CDR2 FQNEAQ (reference sequence). The CDR3 covers 14 residues. V lost 2 bases, J lost 4 bases, and 11 bases lay in between. CDR3 residues: CASSLKGIGTEAFF. The CDR3 DNA reads as TGTGCCAGCAGCTTAAAGGGAATCGGCACTGAAGCTTTCTTT. The whole variable domain, remainder taken from reference TRBV7-9 and TRBJ1-1, is DTGVSQNPRHKITKRGQNVTFRCDPISEHNRLYWYRQTLGQGPEFLTYFQNEAQLEKSRLLSDRFSAERPKGSFSTLEIQRTEQGDSAMYLCASSLKGIGTEAFFGQGTRLTVV.

CDR3 sequence: CASSQGKSGYSPLHF. As DNA, the CDR3 is TGTGCCAGCAGCCAAGGTAAATCAGGGTATTCACCCCTCCACTTT. The chain uses TRBV3-1 (or the pseudogene TRBV3-2) and TRBJ1-6, with a tentative D call TRBD1 (5 bases). The CDR3 covers 15 residues. V lost 1 base to trimming and J lost 8 bases, with 12 bases between them. The germline V gene encodes CDR1 LGHDT and CDR2 YNNKEL (reference sequence).

The CDR3 nucleotides are TGTGCCAGCAGCTTAGGGGGGAGAAGCACAGATACGCAGTATTTT. Translating it yields CASSLGGRSTDTQYF. The chain combines TRBV7-9 with TRBJ2-3; D could derive from TRBD1 or TRBD2 (5 bases each). The CDR3 loop spans 15 amino acids. Per the germline V gene, CDR1 is SEHNR and CDR2 is FQNEAQ (reference sequence). V was pared by 1 base and J by 0 bases, with 8 bases between. The full variable domain, its missing parts supplied by reference TRBV7-9 and TRBJ2-3, is DTGVSQNPRHKITKRGQNVTFRCDPISEHNRLYWYRQTLGQGPEFLTYFQNEAQLEKSRLLSDRFSAERPKGSFSTLEIQRTEQGDSAMYLCASSLGGRSTDTQYFGPGTRLTVL.

In DNA, the CDR3 is TGTGCCAGCAGCCCTGGGGCCGGGGACAACTACGAGCAGTACTTC. Encoded protein: CASSPGAGDNYEQYF. The rearrangement uses TRBV7-8 and TRBJ2-7, with D maybe TRBD1 (6 bases). Germline loops: CDR1 SGHVS, CDR2 FQNEAQ. Trimming stripped 5 bases from V and 3 bases from J, with 17 bases between. This CDR3 is built from 15 residues.

This clone came up once. The chain recombines TRBV30 with TRBJ2-5; D is unresolved. Germline lookup yields CDR1 GTSNPN and CDR2 SVGIG (reference sequence). The CDR3 is made up of 13 amino acids. Trimming cost V 0 bases and J 5 bases, with 10 bases left between them. The CDR3 loop reads CAWSVLGRETQYF. The CDR3 coding sequence is TGTGCCTGGAGTGTACTCGGGCGGGAGACCCAGTACTTC.